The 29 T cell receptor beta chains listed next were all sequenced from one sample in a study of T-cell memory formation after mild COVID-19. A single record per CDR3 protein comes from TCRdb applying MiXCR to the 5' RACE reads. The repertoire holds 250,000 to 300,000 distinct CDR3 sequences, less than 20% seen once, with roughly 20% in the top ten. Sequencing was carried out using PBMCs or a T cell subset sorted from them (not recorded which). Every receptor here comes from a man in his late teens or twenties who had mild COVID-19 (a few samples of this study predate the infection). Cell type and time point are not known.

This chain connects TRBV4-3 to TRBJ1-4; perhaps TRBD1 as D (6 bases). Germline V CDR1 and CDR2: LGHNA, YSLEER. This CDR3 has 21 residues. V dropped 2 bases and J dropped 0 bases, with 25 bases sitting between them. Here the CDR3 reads CASSQLVMVAGASATNEKLFF. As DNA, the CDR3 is TGCGCCAGCAGCCAACTTGTGATGGTCGCAGGGGCGAGTGCAACTAATGAAAAACTGTTTTTT.

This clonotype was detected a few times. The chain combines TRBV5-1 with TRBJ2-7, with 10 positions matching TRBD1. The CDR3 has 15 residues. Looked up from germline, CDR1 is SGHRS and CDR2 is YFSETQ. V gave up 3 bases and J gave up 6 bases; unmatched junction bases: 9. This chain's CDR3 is CASSSTGTGASEQYF. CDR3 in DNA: TGCGCCAGCAGCTCGACCGGGACAGGGGCCTCCGAGCAGTACTTC. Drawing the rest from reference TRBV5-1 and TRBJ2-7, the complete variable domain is KAGVTQTPRYLIKTRGQQVTLSCSPISGHRSVSWYQQTPGQGLQFLFEYFSETQRNKGNFPGRFSGRQFSNSRSEMNVSTLELGDSALYLCASSSTGTGASEQYFGPGTRLTVT.

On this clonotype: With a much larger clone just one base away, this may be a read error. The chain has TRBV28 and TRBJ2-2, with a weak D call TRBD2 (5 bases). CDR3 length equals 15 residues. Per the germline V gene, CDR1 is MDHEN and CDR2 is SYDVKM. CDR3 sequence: CASSFNTGNPGELFF. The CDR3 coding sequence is TGTGCCAGCAGTTTTAACACGGGGAACCCCGGGGAGCTGTTTTTT.

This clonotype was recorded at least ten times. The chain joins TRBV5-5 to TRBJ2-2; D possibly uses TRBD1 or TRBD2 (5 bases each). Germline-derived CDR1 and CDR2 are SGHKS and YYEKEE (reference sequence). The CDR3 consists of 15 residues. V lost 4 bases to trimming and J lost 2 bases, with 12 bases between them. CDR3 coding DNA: TGTGCCAGCAGCAGAGGGACGGCTAACACCGGGGAGCTGTTTTTT. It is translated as CASSRGTANTGELFF.

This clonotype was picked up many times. The CDR3 region is CASSSGLAGETQYF. CDR3 bases: TGTGCCAGCAGCTCAGGACTAGCGGGGGAGACCCAGTACTTC. This chain joins TRBV7-2 and TRBJ2-5; 12 bases match TRBD2. Germline V gives CDR1 SGHTA, CDR2 FQGNSA. V lost 4 bases and J lost 5; bases outside the gene matches: 2. The CDR3 length is 14 residues.

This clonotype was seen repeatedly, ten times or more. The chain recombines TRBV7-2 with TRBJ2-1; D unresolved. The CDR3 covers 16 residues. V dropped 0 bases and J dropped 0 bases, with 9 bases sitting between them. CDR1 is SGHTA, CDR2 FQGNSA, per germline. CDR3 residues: CASSLAVVSSYNEQFF. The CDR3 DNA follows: TGTGCCAGCAGCTTAGCGGTGGTTAGCTCCTACAATGAGCAGTTCTTC.

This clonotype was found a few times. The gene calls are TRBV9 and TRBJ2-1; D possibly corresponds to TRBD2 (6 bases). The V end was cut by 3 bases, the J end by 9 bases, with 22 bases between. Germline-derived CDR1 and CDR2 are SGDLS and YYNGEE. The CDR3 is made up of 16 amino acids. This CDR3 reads CASSATRASEVTEQFF. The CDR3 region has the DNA TGTGCCAGCAGCGCCACTCGGGCTAGCGAGGTAACTGAGCAGTTCTTC.

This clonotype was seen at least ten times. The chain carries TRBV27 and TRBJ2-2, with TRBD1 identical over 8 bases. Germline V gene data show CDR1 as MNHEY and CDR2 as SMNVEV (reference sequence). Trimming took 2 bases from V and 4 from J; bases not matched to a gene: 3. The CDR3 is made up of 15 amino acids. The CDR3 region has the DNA TGTGCCAGCAGTTTACGGACAGGGACCACCGGGGAGCTGTTTTTT. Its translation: CASSLRTGTTGELFF.

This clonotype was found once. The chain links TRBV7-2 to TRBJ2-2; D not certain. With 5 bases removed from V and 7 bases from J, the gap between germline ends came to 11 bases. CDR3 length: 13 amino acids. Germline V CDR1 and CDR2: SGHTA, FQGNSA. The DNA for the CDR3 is TGTGCCAGCAGCCCCGAGAGAGGCGGGGAGCTGTTTTTT. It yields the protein CASSPERGGELFF. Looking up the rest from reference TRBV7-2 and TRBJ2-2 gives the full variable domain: GAGVSQSPSNKVTEKGKDVELRCDPISGHTALYWYRQSLGQGLEFLIYFQGNSAPDKSGLPSDRFSAERTGGSVSTLTIQRTQQEDSAVYLCASSPERGGELFFGEGSRLTVL.

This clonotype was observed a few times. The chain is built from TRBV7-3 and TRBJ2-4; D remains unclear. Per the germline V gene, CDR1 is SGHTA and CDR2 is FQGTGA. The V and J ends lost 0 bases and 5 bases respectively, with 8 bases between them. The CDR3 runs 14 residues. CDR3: CASSLTGQQNIQYF. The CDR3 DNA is TGTGCCAGCAGCTTAACAGGGCAGCAAAACATTCAGTACTTC.

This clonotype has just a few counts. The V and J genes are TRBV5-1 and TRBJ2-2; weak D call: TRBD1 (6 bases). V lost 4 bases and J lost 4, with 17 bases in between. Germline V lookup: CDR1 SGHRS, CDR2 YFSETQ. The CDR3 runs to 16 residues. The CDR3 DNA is TGCGCCAGCAGCGGCCTCACAGGGTCGGGCACCGGGGAGCTGTTTTTT. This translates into CASSGLTGSGTGELFF.

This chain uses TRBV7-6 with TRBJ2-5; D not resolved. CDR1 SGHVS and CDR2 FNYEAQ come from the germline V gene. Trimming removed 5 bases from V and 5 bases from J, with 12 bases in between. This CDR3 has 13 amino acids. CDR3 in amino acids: CASSHRWTETQYF. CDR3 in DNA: TGTGCCAGCAGCCACCGGTGGACGGAGACCCAGTACTTC.

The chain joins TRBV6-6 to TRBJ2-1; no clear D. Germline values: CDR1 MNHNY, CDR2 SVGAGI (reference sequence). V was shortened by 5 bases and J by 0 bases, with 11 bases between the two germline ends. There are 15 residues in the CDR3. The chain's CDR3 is CASSPKASSYNEQFF. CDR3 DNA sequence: TGTGCCAGCAGTCCTAAGGCGAGCTCCTACAATGAGCAGTTCTTC.

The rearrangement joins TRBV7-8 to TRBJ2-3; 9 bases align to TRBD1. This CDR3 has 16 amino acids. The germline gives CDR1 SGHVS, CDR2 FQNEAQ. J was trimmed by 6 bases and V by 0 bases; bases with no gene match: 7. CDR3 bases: TGTGCCAGCAGCTTAGCCCTGACAGGGGGGTGGGATACGCAGTATTTT. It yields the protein CASSLALTGGWDTQYF.

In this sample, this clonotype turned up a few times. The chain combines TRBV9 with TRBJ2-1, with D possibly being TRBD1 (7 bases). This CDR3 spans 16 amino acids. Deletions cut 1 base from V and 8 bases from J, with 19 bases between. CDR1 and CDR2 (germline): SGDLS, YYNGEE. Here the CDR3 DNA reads TGTGCCAGCAGCGTAATGGCAGGGGGGCCGGGTGATGAGCAGTTCTTC. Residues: CASSVMAGGPGDEQFF.

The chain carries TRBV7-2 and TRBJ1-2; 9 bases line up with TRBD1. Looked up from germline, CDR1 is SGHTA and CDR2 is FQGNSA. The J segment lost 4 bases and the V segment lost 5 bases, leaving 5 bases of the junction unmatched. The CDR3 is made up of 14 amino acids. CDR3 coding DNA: TGTGCCAGCAGCCCCGGGACAGGGACCTATGGCTACACCTTC. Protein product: CASSPGTGTYGYTF.

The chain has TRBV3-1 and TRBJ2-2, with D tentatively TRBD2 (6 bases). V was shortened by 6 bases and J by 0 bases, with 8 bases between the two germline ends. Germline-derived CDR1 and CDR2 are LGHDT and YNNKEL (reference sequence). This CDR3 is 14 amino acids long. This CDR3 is CASSASANTGELFF. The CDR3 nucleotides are TGTGCCAGCAGTGCTAGCGCGAACACCGGGGAGCTGTTTTTT. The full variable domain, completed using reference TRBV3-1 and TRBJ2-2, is DTAVSQTPKYLVTQMGNDKSIKCEQNLGHDTMYWYKQDSKKFLKIMFSYNNKELIINETVPNRFSPKSPDKAHLNLHINSLELGDSAVYFCASSASANTGELFFGEGSRLTVL.

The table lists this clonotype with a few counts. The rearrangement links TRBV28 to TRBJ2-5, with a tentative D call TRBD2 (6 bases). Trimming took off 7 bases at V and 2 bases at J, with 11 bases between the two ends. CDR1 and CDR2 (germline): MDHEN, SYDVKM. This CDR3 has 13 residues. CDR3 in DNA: TGTGCCAGCACGCAGCGGGTGCAAGAGACCCAGTACTTC. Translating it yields CASTQRVQETQYF.

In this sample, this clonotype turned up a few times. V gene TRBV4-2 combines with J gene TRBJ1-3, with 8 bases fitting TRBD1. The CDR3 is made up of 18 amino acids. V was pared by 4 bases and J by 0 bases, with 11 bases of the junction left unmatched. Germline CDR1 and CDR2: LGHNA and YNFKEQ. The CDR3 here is CASSPDGTGYNSGNTIYF. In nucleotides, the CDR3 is TGTGCCAGCAGCCCTGATGGGACAGGCTATAACTCTGGAAACACCATATATTTT.

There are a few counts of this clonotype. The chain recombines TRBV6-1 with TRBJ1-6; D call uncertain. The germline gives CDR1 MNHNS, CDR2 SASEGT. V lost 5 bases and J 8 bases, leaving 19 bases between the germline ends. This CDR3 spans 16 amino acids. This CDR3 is CASSTPRGFQDSPLHF. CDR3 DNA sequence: TGTGCCAGCAGTACCCCCCGGGGTTTTCAGGATTCACCCCTCCACTTT.

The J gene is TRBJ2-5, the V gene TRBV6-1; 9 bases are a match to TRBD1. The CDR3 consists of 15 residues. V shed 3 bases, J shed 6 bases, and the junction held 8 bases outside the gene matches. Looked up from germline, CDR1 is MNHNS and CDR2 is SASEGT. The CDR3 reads CASSEGTGGLKTQYF. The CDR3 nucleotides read TGTGCCAGCAGTGAGGGAACAGGGGGCCTGAAGACCCAGTACTTC.

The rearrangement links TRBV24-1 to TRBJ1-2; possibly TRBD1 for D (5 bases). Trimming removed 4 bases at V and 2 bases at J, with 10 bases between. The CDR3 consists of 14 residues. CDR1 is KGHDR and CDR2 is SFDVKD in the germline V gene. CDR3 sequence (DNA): TGTGCCACCAGTGAGACCGGGGCCAACTATGGCTACACCTTC. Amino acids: CATSETGANYGYTF.

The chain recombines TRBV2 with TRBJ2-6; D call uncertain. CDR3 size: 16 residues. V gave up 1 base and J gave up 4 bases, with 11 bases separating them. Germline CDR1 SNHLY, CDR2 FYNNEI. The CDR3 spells CASSEGLVDGANVLTF. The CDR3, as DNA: TGTGCCAGCAGTGAAGGTCTGGTCGACGGGGCCAACGTCCTGACTTTC.

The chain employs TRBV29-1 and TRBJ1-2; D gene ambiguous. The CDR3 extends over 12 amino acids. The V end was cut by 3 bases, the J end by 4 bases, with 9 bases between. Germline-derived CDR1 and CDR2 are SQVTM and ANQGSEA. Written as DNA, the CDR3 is TGCAGCGTTGATCGCACAGTCTATGGCTACACCTTC. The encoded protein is CSVDRTVYGYTF.

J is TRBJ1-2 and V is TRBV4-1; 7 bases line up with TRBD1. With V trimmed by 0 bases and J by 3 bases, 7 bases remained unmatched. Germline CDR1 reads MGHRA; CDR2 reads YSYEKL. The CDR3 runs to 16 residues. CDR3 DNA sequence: TGCGCCAGCAGCCAAGAGCCCTGGACAGGAGACTATGGCTACACCTTC. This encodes CASSQEPWTGDYGYTF.

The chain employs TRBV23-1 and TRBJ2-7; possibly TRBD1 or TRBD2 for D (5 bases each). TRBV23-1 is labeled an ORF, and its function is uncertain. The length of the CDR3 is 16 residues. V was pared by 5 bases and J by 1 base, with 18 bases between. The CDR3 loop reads CASSRDGEVSSYEQYV. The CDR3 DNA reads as TGCGCCAGCAGTAGGGACGGCGAAGTGTCGTCCTACGAGCAGTACGTC.

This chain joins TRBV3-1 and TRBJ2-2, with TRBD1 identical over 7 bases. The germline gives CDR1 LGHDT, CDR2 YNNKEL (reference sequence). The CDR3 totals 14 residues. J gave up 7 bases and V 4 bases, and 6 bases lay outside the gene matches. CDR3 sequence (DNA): TGTGCCAGCAGCCCGCGACAGGGTGGCGGGGAGCTGTTTTTT. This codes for CASSPRQGGGELFF.

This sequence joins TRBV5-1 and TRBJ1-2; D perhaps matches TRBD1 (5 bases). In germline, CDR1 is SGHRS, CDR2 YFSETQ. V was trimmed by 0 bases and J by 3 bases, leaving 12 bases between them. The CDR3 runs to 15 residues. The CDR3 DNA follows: TGCGCCAGCAGCTTGGCTCTGGGGGAGGACTATGGCTACACCTTC. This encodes CASSLALGEDYGYTF.

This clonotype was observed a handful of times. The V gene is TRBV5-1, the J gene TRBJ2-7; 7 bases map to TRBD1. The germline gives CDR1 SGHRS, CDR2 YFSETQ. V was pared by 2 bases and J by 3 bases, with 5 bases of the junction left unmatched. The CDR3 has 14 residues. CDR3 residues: CASSFGDSLYEQYF. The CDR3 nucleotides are TGCGCCAGCAGCTTCGGGGACAGTCTCTACGAGCAGTACTTC.